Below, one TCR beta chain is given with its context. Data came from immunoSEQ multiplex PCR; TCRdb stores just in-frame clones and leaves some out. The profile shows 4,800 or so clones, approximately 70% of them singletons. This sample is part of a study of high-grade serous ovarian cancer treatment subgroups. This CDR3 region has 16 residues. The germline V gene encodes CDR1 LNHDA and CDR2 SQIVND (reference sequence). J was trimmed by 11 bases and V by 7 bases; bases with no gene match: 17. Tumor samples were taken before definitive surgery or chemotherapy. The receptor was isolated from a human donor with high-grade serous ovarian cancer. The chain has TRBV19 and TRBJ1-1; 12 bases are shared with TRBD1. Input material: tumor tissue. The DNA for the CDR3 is TGTGCCAGTAAGCCCTTGAGGGACAGGGGGCATCACGACGCTTTCTTT. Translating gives CASKPLRDRGHHDAFF.